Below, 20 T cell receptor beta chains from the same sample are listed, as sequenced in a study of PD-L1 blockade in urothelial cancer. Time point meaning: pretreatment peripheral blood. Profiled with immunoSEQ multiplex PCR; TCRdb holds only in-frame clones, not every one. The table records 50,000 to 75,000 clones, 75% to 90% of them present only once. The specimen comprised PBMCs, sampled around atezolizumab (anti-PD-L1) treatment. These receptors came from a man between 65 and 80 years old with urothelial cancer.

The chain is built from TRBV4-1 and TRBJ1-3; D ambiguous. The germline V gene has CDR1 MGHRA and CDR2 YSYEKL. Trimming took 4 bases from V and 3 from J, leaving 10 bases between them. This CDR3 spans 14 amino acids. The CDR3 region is CASSPQEVGNTIYF. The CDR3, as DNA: TGCGCCAGCAGCCCTCAGGAGGTTGGAAACACCATATATTTT.

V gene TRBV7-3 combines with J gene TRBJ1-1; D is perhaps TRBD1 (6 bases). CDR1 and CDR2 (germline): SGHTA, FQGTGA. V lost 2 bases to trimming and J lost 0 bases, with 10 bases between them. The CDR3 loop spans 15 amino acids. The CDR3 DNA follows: TGTGCCAGCAGCTTAGGGGGGGCCATGAACACTGAAGCTTTCTTT. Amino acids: CASSLGGAMNTEAFF. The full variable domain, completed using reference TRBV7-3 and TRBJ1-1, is GAGVSQTPSNKVTEKGKYVELRCDPISGHTALYWYRQSLGQGPEFLIYFQGTGAADDSGLPNDRFFAVRPEGSVSTLKIQRTERGDSAVYLCASSLGGAMNTEAFFGQGTRLTVV.

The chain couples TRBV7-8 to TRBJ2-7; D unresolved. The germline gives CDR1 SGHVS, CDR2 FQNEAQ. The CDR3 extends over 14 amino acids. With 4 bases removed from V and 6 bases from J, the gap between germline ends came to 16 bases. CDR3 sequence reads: CASSYPTARGEQYF. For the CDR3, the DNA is TGTGCCAGCAGCTACCCGACGGCTCGCGGCGAGCAGTACTTC.

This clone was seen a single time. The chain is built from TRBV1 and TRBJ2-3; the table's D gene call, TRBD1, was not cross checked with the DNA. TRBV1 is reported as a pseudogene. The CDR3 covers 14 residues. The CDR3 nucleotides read TGCACCAGCAGCCCGGCCCAGGGGGGAGATACGCAGTATTTT. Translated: CTSSPAQGGDTQYF.

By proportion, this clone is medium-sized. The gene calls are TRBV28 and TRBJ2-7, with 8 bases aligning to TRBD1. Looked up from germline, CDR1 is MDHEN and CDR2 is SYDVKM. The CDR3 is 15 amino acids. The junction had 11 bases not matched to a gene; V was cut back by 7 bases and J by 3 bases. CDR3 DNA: TGTGCCAGCACCCCCCGGGACAGGCTTCACTACGAGCAGTACTTC. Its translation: CASTPRDRLHYEQYF. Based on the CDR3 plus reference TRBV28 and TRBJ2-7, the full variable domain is DVKVTQSSRYLVKRTGEKVFLECVQDMDHENMFWYRQDPGLGLRLIYFSYDVKMKEKGDIPEGYSVSREKKERFSLILESASTNQTSMYLCASTPRDRLHYEQYFGPGTRLTVT.

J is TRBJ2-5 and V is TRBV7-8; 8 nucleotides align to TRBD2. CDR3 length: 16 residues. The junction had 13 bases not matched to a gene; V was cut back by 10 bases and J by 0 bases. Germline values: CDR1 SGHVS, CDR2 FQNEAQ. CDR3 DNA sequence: TGTGCCACCACCATGAACGGGGGGGGGTACCAAGAGACCCAGTACTTC. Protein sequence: CATTMNGGGYQETQYF.

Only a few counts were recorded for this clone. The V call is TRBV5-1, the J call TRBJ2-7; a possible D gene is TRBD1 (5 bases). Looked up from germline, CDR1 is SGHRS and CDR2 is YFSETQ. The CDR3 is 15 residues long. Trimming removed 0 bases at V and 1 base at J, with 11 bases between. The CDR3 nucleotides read TGCGCCAGCAGCTTGGAAGGGGTCGGGTCCTACGAGCAGTACTTC. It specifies CASSLEGVGSYEQYF.

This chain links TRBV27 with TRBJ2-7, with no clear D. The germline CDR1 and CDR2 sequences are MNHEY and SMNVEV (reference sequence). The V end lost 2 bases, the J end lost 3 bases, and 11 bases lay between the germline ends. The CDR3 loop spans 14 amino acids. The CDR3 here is CASSLRQAGYEQYF. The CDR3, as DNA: TGTGCCAGCAGTTTAAGGCAGGCCGGCTACGAGCAGTACTTC.

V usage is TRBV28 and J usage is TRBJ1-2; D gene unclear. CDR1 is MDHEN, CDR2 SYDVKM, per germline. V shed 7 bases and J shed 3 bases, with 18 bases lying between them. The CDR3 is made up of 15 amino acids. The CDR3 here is CASNTFQARDYGYTF. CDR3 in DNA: TGTGCCAGCAACACTTTTCAGGCGAGGGACTATGGCTACACCTTC.

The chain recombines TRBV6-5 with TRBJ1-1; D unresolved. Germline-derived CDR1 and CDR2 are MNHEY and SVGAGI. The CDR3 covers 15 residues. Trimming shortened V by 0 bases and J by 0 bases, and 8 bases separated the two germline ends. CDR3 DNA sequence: TGTGCCAGCAGTTACTCGAGGGAATTGAACACTGAAGCTTTCTTT. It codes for CASSYSRELNTEAFF.

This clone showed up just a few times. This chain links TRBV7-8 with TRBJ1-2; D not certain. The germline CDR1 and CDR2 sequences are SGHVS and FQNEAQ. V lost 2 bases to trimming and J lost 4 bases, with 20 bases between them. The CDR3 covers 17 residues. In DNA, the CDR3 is TGTGCCAGCAGCTTAAGGATCACACAGAGAAGATCCTATGGCTACACCTTC. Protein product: CASSLRITQRRSYGYTF. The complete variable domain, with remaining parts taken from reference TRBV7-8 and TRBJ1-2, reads GAGVSQSPRYKVAKRGQDVALRCDPISGHVSLFWYQQALGQGPEFLTYFQNEAQLDKSGLPSDRFFAERPEGSVSTLKIQRTQQEDSAVYLCASSLRITQRRSYGYTFGSGTRLTVV.

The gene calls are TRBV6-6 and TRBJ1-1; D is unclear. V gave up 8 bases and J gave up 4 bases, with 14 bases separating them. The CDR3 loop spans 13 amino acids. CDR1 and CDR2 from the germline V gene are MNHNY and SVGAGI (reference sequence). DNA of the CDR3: TGTGCCAGCGCTACAGCTTCGATCACTGAAGCTTTCTTT. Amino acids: CASATASITEAFF.

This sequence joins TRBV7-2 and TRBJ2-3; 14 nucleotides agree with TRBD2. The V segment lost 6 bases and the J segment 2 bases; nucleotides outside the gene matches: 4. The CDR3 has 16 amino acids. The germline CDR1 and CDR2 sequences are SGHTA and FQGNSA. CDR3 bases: TGTGCCAGCAGACGGACTAGCGGGGGGTACACAGATACGCAGTATTTT. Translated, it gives CASRRTSGGYTDTQYF.

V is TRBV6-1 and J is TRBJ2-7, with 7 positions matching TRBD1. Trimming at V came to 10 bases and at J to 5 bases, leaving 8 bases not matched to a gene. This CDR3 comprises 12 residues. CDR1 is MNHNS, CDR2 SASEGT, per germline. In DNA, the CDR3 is TGTGCCATCCGACAGGGCGACGACGAGCAGTACTTC. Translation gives CAIRQGDDEQYF.

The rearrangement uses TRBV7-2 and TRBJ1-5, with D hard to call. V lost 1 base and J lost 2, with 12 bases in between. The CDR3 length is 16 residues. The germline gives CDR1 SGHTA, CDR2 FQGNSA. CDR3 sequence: CASSLGPQAGNQPQHF. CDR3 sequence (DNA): TGTGCCAGCAGCTTAGGGCCCCAAGCGGGCAATCAGCCCCAGCATTTT.

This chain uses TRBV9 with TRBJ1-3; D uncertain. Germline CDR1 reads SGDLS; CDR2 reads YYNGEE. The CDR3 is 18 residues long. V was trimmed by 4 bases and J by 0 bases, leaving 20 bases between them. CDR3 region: CASSSPLGRLSSGNTIYF. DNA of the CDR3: TGTGCCAGCAGCTCCCCTTTGGGCAGGCTAAGCTCTGGAAACACCATATATTTT.

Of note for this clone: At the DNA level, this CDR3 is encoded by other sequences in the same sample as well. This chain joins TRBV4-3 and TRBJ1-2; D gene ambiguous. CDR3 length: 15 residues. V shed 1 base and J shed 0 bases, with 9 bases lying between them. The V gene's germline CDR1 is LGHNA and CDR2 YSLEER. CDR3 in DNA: TGCGCCAGCAGCCAAGTCCGGGATTCTAACTATGGCTACACCTTC. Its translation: CASSQVRDSNYGYTF.

CDR3 protein: CASSSSGTSPWYEQFF. DNA of the CDR3: TGTGCCAGCAGTTCAAGTGGGACTTCCCCATGGTATGAGCAGTTCTTC. J is TRBJ2-1 and V is TRBV6-6; tentatively, D is TRBD2 (6 bases). This CDR3 has 16 residues. The V gene's germline CDR1 is MNHNY and CDR2 SVGAGI (reference sequence). Trimming removed 4 bases at V and 8 bases at J, with 21 bases between.

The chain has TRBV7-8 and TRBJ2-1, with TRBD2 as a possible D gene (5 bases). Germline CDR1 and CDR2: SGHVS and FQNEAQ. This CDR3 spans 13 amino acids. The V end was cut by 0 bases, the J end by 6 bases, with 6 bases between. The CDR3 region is CASSLAGVNEQFF. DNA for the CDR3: TGTGCCAGCAGCTTAGCGGGAGTCAATGAGCAGTTCTTC.

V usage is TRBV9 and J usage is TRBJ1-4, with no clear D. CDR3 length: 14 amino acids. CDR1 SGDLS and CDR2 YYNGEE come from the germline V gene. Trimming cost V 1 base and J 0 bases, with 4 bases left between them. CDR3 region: CASSVSATNEKLFF. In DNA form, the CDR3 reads TGTGCCAGCAGCGTATCTGCAACTAATGAAAAACTGTTTTTT.